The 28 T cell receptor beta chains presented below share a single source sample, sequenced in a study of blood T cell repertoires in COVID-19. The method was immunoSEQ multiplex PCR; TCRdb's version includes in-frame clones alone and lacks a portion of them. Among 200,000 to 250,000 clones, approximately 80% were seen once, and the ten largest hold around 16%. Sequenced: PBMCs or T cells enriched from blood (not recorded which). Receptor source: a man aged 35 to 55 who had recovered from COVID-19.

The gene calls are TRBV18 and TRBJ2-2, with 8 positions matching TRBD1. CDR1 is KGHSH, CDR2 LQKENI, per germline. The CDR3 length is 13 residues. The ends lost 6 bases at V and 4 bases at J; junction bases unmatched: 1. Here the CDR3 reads CASSGQGTGELFF. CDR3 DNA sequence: TGTGCCAGCTCCGGACAGGGCACCGGGGAGCTGTTTTTT.

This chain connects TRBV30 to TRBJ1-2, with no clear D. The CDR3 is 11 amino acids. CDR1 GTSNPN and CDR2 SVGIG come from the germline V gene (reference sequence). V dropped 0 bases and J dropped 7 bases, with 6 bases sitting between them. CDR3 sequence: CAWSVTGGYTF. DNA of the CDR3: TGTGCCTGGAGTGTAACGGGTGGCTACACCTTC.

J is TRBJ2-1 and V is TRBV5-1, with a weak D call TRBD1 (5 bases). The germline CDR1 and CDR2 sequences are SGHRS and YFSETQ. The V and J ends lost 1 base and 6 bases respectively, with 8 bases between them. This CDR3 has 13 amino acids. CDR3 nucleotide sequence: TGCGCCAGCAGCTTGATGGGGCCCAATGAGCAGTTCTTC. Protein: CASSLMGPNEQFF.

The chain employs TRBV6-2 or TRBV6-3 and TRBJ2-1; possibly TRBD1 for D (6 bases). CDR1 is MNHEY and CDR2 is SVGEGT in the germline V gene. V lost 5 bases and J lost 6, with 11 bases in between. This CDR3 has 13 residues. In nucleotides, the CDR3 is TGTGCCAGCAGTATTACAGGGCGCAATGAGCAGTTCTTC. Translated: CASSITGRNEQFF.

CDR3 loop: CASSPIAGGNEQFF. In nucleotides, the CDR3 is TGTGCCAGCAGCCCGATAGCGGGAGGGAATGAGCAGTTCTTC. The chain links TRBV7-3 to TRBJ2-1; TRBD2 matches 11 bases. The germline V gene encodes CDR1 SGHTA and CDR2 FQGTGA. The V segment lost 5 bases and the J segment 7 bases; nucleotides outside the gene matches: 4. This CDR3 comprises 14 residues.

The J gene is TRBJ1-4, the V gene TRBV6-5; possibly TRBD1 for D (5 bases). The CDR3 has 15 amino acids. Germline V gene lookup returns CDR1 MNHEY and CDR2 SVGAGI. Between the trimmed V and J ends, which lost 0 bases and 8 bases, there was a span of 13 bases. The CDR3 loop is CASSYSGEDTEKLFF. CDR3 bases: TGTGCCAGCAGTTACTCAGGGGAGGATACCGAAAAACTGTTTTTT.

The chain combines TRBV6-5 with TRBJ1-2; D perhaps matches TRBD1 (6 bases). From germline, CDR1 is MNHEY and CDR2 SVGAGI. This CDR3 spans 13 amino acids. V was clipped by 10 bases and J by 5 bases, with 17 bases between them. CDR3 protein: CAIQQGPGYGYTF. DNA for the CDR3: TGTGCCATCCAACAGGGACCGGGTTATGGCTACACCTTC.

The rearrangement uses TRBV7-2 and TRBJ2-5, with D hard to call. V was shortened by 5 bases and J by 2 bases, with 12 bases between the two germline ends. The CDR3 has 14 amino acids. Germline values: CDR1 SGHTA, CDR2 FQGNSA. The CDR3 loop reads CASSPTRVQETQYF. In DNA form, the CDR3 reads TGTGCCAGCAGCCCCACCCGGGTACAAGAGACCCAGTACTTC.

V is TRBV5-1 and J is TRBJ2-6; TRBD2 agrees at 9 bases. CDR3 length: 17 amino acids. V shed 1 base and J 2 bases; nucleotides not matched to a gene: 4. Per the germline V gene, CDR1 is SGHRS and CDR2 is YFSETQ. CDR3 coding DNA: TGCGCCAGCAGCTTGATGGTAGCGGGAGCTGGGGCCAACGTCCTGACTTTC. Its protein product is CASSLMVAGAGANVLTF.

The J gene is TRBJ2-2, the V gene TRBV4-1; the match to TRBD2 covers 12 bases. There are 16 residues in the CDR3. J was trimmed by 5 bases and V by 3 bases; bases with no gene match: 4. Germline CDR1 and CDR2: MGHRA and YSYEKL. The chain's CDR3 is CASSQILAGGTGELFF. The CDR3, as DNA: TGCGCCAGCAGCCAGATACTAGCGGGAGGAACCGGGGAGCTGTTTTTT.

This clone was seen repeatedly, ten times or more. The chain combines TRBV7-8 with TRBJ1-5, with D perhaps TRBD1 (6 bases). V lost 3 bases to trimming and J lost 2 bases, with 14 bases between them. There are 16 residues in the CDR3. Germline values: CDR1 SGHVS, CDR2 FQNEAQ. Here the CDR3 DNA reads TGTGCCAGCAGCTTGGAGGGGGGGAGAGGCAATCAGCCCCAGCATTTT. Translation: CASSLEGGRGNQPQHF.

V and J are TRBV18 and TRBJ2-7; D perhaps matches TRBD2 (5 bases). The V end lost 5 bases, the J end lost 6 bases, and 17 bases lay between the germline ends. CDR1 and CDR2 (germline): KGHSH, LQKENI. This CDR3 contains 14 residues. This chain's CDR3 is CASSAGRTPREQYF. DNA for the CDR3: TGTGCCAGCTCAGCGGGTCGTACCCCCCGCGAGCAGTACTTC.

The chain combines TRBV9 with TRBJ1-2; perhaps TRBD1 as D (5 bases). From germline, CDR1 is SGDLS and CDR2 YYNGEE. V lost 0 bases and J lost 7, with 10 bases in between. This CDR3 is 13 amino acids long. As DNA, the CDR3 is TGTGCCAGCAGCGTAGCAGGGTTTGGTGGCTACACCTTC. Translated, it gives CASSVAGFGGYTF.

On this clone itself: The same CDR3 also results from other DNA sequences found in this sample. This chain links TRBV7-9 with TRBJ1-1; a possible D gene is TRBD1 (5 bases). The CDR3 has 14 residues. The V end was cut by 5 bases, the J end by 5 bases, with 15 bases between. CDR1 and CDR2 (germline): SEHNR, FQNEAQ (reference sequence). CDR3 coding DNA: TGTGCCAGCAGCCTTTTAGGGGCGCAGACTGAAGCTTTCTTT. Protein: CASSLLGAQTEAFF.

Here the CDR3 reads CASSEALGLYYNSPLHF. The CDR3 nucleotides read TGTGCCAGCAGTGAAGCGCTGGGCCTGTACTATAATTCACCCCTCCACTTT. V gene TRBV6-1 combines with J gene TRBJ1-6; D is unresolved. Trimming removed 0 bases at V and 3 bases at J, with 12 bases between. In germline, CDR1 is MNHNS, CDR2 SASEGT. The CDR3 consists of 17 residues.

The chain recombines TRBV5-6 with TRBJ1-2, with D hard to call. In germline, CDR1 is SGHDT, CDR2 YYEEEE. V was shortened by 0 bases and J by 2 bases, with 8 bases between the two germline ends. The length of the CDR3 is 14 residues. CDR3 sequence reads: CASSLVGRNYGYTF. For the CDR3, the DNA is TGTGCCAGCAGCTTGGTGGGGAGGAACTATGGCTACACCTTC.

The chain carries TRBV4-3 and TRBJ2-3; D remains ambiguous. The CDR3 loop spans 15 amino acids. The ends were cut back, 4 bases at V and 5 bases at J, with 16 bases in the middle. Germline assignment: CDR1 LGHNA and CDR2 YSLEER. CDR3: CASSPTPTTLDTQYF. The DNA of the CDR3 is TGCGCCAGCAGCCCTACTCCAACTACACTAGATACGCAGTATTTT.

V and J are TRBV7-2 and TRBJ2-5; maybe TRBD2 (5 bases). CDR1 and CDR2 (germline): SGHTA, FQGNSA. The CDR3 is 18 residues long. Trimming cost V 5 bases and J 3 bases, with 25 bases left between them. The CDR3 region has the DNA TGTGCCAGCAGCCCCCAACCACGGGTCGGGGTTCGGGAAGAGACCCAGTACTTC. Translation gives CASSPQPRVGVREETQYF.

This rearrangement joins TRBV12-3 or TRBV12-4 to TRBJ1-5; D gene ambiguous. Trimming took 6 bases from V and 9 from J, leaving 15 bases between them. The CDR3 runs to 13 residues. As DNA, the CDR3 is TGTGCCAGCAGACTACACGGGCGGGGGCCCCAGCATTTT. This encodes CASRLHGRGPQHF.

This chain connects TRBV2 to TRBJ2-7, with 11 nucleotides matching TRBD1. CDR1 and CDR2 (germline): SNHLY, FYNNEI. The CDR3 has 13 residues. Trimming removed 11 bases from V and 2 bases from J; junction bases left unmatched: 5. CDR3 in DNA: TGTGCCGGCGGGGACAGGGGGACCTACGAGCAGTACTTC. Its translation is CAGGDRGTYEQYF.

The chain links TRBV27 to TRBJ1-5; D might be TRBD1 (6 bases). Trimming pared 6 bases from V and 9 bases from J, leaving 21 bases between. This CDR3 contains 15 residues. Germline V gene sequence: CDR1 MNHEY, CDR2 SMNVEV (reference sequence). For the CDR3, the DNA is TGTGCCAGCAGCCCTTTAAGACAGGCCCTATTGCCCCAGCATTTT. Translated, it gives CASSPLRQALLPQHF.

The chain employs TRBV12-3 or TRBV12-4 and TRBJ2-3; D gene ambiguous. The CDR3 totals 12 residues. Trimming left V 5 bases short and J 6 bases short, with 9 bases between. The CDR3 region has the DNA TGTGCCAGCAGTCTTCGGTGGGATACGCAGTATTTT. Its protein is CASSLRWDTQYF.

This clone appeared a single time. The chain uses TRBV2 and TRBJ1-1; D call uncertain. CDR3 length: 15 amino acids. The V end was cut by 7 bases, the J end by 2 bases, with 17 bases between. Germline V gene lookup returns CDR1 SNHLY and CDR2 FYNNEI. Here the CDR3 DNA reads TGTGCCAGCACCCTCAAGAGGGCAGCAAACACTGAAGCTTTCTTT. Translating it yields CASTLKRAANTEAFF.

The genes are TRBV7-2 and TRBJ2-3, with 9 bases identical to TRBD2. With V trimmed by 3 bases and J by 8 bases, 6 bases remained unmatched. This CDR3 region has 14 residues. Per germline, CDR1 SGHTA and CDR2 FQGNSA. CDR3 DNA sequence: TGTGCCAGCAGCTTCGCTAGCGGGGATTTTACGCAGTATTTT. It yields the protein CASSFASGDFTQYF.

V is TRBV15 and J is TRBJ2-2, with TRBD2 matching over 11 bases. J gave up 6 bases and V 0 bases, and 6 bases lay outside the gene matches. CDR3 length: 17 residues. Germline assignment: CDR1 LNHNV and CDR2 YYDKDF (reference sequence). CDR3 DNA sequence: TGTGCCACCAGCAGAGATACTAGCGGGAGAGGGGCCGGGGAGCTGTTTTTT. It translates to CATSRDTSGRGAGELFF.

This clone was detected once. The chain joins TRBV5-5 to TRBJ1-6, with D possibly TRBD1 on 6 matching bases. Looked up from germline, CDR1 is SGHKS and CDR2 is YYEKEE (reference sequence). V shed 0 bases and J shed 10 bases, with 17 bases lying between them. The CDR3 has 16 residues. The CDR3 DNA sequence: TGTGCCAGCAGCTTGGCGCTGGACAGAGCCTTATCACCCCTCCACTTT. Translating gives CASSLALDRALSPLHF.

This chain's CDR3 is CASSPTGGGYQPQHF. In DNA, the CDR3 is TGTGCCAGCAGCCCGACGGGTGGTGGGTATCAGCCCCAGCATTTT. This chain links TRBV7-2 with TRBJ1-5, with D uncertain. The CDR3 covers 15 residues. Germline assignment: CDR1 SGHTA and CDR2 FQGNSA. V lost 5 bases to trimming and J lost 5 bases, with 16 bases between them.

The CDR3 coding sequence is TGTGCCGCCAGGGGAGGGGACAGGTTGATGGAGACCCAGTACTTC. Amino acid sequence: CAARGGDRLMETQYF. V and J are TRBV10-3 and TRBJ2-5; a possible D gene is TRBD1 (8 bases). CDR1 and CDR2 (germline): ENHRY, SYGVKD. This CDR3 has 15 amino acids. Trimming cost V 11 bases and J 5 bases, with 24 bases left between them.